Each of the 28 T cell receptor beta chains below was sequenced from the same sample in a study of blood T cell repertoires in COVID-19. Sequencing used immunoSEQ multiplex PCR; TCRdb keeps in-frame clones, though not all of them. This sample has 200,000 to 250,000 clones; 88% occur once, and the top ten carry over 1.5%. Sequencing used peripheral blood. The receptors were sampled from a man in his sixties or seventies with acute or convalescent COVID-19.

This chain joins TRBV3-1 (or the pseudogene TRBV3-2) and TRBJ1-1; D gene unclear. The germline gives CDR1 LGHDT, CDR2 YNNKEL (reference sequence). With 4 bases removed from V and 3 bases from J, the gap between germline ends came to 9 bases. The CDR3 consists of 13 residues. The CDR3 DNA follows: TGTGCCAGCAGCCCACGGTCCTACACTGAAGCTTTCTTT. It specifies CASSPRSYTEAFF.

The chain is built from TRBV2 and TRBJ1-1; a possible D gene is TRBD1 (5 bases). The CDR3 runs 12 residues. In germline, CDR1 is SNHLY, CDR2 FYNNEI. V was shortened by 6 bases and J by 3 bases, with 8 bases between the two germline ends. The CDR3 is CASSRVDTEAFF. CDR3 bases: TGTGCCAGCAGCAGGGTGGACACTGAAGCTTTCTTT.

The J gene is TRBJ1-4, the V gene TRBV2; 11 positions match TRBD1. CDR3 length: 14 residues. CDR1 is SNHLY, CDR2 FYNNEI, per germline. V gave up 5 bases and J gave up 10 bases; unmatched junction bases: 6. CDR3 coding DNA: TGTGCCAGCAGTCCACGGACAGGGGGCGGAAAACTGTTTTTT. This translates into CASSPRTGGGKLFF.

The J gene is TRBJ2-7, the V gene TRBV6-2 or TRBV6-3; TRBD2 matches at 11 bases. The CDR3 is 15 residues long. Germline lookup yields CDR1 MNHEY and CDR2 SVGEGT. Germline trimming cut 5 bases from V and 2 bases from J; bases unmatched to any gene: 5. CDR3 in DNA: TGTGCCAGCAGTCTAGCGGGAGGTCCCACCTACGAGCAGTACTTC. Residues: CASSLAGGPTYEQYF.

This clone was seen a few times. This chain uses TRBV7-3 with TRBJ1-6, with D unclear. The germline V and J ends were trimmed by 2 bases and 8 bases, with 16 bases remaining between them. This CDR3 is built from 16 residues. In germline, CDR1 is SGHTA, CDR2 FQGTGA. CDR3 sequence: CASSLQPPGWDSPLHF. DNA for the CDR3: TGTGCCAGCAGCTTACAGCCCCCGGGGTGGGATTCACCCCTCCACTTT.

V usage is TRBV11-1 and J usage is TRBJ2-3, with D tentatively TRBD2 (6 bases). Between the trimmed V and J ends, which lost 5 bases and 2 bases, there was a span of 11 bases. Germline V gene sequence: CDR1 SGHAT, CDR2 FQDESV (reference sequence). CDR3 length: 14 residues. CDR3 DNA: TGTGCCAGCAGCCGGGACTCTAACACAGATACGCAGTATTTT. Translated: CASSRDSNTDTQYF.

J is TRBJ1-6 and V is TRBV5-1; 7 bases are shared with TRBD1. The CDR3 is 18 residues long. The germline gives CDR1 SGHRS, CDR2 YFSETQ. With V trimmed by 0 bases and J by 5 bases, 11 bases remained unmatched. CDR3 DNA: TGCGCCAGCAGCTTGGATGGGTCGACAGGGTACGATAATTCACCCCTCCACTTT. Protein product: CASSLDGSTGYDNSPLHF.

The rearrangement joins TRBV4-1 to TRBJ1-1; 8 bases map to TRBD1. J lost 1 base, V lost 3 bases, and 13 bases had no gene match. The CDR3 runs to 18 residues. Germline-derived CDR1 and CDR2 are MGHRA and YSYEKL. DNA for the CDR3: TGCGCCAGCAGCCAGGCGCCAGGGGGCTTAAGGCAGAACACTGAAGCTTTCTTT. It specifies CASSQAPGGLRQNTEAFF.

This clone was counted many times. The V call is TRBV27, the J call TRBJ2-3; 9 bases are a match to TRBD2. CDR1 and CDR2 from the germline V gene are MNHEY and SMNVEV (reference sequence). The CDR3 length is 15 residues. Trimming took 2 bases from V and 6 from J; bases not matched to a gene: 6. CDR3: CASSLGVAGEDTQYF. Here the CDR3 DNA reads TGTGCCAGCAGTTTAGGAGTAGCGGGAGAGGATACGCAGTATTTT.

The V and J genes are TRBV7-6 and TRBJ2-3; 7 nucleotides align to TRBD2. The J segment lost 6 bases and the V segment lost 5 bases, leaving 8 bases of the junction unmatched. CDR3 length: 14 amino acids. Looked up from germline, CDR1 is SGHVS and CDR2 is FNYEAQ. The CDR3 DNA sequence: TGTGCCAGCAGCCAGCAAGCGGGACCCGATACGCAGTATTTT. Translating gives CASSQQAGPDTQYF. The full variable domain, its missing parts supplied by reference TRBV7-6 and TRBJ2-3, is GAGVSQSPRYKVTKRGQDVALRCDPISGHVSLYWYRQALGQGPEFLTYFNYEAQQDKSGLPNDRFSAERPEGSISTLTIQRTEQRDSAMYRCASSQQAGPDTQYFGPGTRLTVL.

CDR3 in amino acids: CASSFLIQGLGELFF. The DNA of the CDR3 is TGTGCCAGCAGCTTCTTAATCCAGGGGTTAGGGGAGCTGTTTTTT. This rearrangement joins TRBV7-9 to TRBJ2-2; tentatively, D is TRBD1 (6 bases). The length of the CDR3 is 15 residues. V was pared by 3 bases and J by 8 bases, with 16 bases between. The germline CDR1 and CDR2 sequences are SEHNR and FQNEAQ (reference sequence).

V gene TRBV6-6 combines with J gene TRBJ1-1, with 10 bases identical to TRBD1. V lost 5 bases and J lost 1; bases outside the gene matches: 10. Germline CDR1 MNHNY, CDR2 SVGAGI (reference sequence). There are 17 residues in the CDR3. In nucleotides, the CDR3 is TGTGCCAGCAGTCCAAGGGACAGGGGCAGGGGGAACACTGAAGCTTTCTTT. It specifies CASSPRDRGRGNTEAFF.

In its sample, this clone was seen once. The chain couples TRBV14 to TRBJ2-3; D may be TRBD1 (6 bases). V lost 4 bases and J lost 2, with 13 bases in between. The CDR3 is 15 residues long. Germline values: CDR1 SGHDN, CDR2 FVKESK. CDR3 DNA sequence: TGTGCCAGCAGCCCTCTTGGACAGATCACAGATACGCAGTATTTT. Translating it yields CASSPLGQITDTQYF.

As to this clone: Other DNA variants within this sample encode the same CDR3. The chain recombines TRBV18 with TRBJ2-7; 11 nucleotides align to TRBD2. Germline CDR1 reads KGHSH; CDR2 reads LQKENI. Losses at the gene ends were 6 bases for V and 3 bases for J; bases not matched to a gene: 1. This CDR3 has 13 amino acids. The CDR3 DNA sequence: TGTGCCAGCTCTGGGACTAGCGGCTACGAGCAGTACTTC. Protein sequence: CASSGTSGYEQYF.

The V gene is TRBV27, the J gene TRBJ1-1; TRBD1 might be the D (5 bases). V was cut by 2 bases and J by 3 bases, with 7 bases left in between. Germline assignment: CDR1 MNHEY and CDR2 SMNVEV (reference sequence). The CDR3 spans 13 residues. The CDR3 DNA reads TGTGCCAGCAGTTTAACGGGGGACACTGAAGCTTTCTTT. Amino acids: CASSLTGDTEAFF.

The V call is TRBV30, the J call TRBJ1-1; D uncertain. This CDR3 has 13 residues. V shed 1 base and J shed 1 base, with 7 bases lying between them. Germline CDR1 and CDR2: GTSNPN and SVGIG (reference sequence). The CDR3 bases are TGTGCCTGGAGTGGGGCCGAGAACACTGAAGCTTTCTTT. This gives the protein CAWSGAENTEAFF.

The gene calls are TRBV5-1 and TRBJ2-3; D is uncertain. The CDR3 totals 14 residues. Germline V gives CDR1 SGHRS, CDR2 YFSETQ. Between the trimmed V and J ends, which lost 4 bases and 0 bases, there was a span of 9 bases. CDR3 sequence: CASSRRPSTDTQYF. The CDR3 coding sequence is TGCGCCAGCAGCCGGCGGCCTAGCACAGATACGCAGTATTTT.

The DNA for the CDR3 is TGTGCCAGCAGCGGGATCCTTAGAGGTCAAGAGACCCAGTACTTC. This translates into CASSGILRGQETQYF. J is TRBJ2-5 and V is TRBV6-5; TRBD2 is a possible D gene (5 bases). This CDR3 comprises 15 residues. V lost 6 bases, J lost 2 bases, and 16 bases lay in between. Germline loops: CDR1 MNHEY, CDR2 SVGAGI.

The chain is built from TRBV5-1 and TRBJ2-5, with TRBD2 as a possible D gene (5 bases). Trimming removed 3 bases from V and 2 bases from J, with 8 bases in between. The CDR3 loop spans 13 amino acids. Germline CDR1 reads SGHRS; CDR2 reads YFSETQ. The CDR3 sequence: CASSSDLQETQYF. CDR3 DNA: TGCGCCAGCAGCTCGGACTTACAAGAGACCCAGTACTTC.

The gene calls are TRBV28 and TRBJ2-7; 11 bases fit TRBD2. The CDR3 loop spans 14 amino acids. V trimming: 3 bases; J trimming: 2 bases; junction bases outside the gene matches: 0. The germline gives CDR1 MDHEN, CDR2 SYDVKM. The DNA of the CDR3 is TGTGCCAGCAGTTTTAGCGGGAGGGCCTACGAGCAGTACTTC. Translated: CASSFSGRAYEQYF. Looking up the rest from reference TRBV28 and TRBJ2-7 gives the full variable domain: DVKVTQSSRYLVKRTGEKVFLECVQDMDHENMFWYRQDPGLGLRLIYFSYDVKMKEKGDIPEGYSVSREKKERFSLILESASTNQTSMYLCASSFSGRAYEQYFGPGTRLTVT.

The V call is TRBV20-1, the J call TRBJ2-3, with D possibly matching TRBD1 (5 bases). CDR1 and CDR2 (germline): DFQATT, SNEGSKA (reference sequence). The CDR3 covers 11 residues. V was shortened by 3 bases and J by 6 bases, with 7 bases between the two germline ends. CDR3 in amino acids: CSARKGDTQYF. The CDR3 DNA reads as TGCAGTGCTAGGAAGGGGGATACGCAGTATTTT.

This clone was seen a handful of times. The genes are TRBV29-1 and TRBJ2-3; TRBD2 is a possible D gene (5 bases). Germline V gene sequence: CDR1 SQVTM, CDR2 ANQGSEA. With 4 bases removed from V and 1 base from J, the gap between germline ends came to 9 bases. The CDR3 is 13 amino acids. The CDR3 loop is CSVAGSGTDTQYF. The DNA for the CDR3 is TGCAGCGTTGCGGGGAGTGGCACAGATACGCAGTATTTT.

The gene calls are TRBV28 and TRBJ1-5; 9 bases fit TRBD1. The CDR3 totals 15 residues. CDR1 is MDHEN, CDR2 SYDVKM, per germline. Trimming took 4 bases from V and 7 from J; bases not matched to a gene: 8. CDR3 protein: CASSSSRDRDQPQHF. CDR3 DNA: TGTGCCAGCAGTTCGTCCCGGGACAGGGACCAGCCCCAGCATTTT.

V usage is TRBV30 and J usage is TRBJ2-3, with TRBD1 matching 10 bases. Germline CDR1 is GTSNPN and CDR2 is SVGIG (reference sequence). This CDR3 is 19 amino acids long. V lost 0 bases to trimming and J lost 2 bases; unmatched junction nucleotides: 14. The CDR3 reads CAWSVRHQWGQGITDTQYF. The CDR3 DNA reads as TGTGCCTGGAGTGTACGACATCAGTGGGGACAGGGGATCACAGATACGCAGTATTTT.

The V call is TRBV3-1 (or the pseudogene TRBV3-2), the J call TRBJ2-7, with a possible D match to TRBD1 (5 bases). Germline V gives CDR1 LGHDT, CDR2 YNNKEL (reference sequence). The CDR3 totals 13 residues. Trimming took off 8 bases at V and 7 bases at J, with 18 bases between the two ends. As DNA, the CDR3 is TGTGCCAGCGCGAAGGCAGGGCATCCAGAGCAGTACTTC. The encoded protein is CASAKAGHPEQYF.

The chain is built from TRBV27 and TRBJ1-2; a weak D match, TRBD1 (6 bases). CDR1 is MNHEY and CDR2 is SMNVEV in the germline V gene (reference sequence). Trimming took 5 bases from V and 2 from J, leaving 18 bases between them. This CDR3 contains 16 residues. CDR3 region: CASSLSGQILNYGYTF. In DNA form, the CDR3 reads TGTGCCAGCAGTCTAAGCGGACAGATTCTGAACTATGGCTACACCTTC.

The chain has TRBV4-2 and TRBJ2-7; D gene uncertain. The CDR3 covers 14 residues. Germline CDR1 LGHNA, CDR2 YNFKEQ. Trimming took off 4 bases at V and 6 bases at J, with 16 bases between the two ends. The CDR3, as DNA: TGTGCCAGCAGCCCCCGGTTAGGAGTGGTCGAGCAGTACTTC. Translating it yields CASSPRLGVVEQYF.

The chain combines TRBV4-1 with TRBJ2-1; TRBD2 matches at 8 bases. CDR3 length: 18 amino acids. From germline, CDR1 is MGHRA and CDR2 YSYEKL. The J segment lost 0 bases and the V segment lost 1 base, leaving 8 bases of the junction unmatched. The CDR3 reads CASSQGIAGTSSYNEQFF. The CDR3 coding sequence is TGCGCCAGCAGCCAAGGCATAGCGGGAACCAGCTCCTACAATGAGCAGTTCTTC.